This T cell receptor (beta chain) was sequenced in a study of vaccination and CD4 T cells after COVID-19. Study-wide background: The study enrolled six male and four female convalescents, two of whom were Hispanic. Sampling after COVID took place at a median of around 110 days (range 35 to 161) following diagnosis.

TCRdb ran MiXCR on the PCR reads and lists one entry per CDR3 protein. Among 13,000 to 15,000 distinct CDR3 sequences listed, roughly 71% were seen once. CDR3 length equals 12 residues. As for this clonotype: What it recognizes is unknown.

Findings and limits, study-wide: From a median of roughly 21 to 40, SARS-CoV-2-reactive clonotypes increased, though not significantly. In convalescent patients, a median roughly 88% of reactive clones appeared only post-vaccination.

The rearrangement joins TRBV21-1 to TRBJ1-1; the D call of TRBD1 is as the table states it, not checked on the DNA. TRBV21-1 represents a pseudogene. The origin of this receptor is a human donor who had recovered from COVID-19. The sequencing used CD4+ T cells from blood, collected after SARS-CoV-2 vaccination. The CDR3 spells CAAGGGRGEAFF. In nucleotides, the CDR3 is TGTGCCGCTGGCGGGGGGCGAGGTGAAGCTTTCTTT.